This TCR beta chain was sequenced for a study of T-cell reconstitution after alpha-beta-depleted transplantation in children. The authors prepared the TCRbeta library with unique molecular identifiers. TCRdb used MiXCR to reprocess the PCR reads, holding one entry per CDR3 protein. The table lists 150,000 to 250,000 distinct CDR3 sequences, 6.3% of them singletons, with roughly 4.5% in the top ten. This clonotype was observed at least ten times. Trimming stripped 1 base from V and 11 bases from J, with 12 bases between. Germline V gives CDR1 SGHVS, CDR2 FQNEAQ. This CDR3 contains 13 residues. V and J are TRBV7-8 and TRBJ2-1; D possibly uses TRBD1 or TRBD2 (6 bases each). This material consisted of PBMCs, taken before TCRalphabeta/CD19-depleted stem cell transplant. The TCR sequence derives from a girl in the first two years of life with combined immunodeficiency, due to receive a stem cell transplant. The CDR3 DNA reads as TGTGCCAGCAGCTTAGTCCTGGGGGGCCAGCAGTTCTTC. Translating it yields CASSLVLGGQQFF. The variable domain in full, completed from reference TRBV7-8 and TRBJ2-1, reads GAGVSQSPRYKVAKRGQDVALRCDPISGHVSLFWYQQALGQGPEFLTYFQNEAQLDKSGLPSDRFFAERPEGSVSTLKIQRTQQEDSAVYLCASSLVLGGQQFFGPGTRLTVL.